This T cell receptor (beta chain) was sequenced during a study of CD8 T cells in ankylosing spondylitis. V lost 2 bases and J lost 4, with 18 bases in between. The V gene's germline CDR1 is DFQATT and CDR2 SNEGSKA (reference sequence). This CDR3 contains 15 residues. The authors made TCR beta libraries by quantitative 5'-RACE with molecular barcodes. TCRdb used MiXCR to reprocess the 5' RACE reads, holding one entry per CDR3 protein. Among about 230,000 distinct CDR3 sequences listed, around 8% were seen once. Study-wide findings and caveats: There was reportedly significant enrichment of clones that were disease-linked in matched ankylosing spondylitis synovial fluid. Earlier literature documents some of the motif variants in reactive arthritis synovial fluid and blood. Peripheral blood samples showed relatively rare disease-linked clones, and these clones were CD8+.

The table lists this clonotype with many counts. The antigen remains undetermined. This clonotype was obtained from a female donor with ankylosing spondylitis or in good health (not recorded which). Sequencing input: blood, either unsorted or a sorted T cell fraction (not recorded which). The V call is TRBV20-1, the J call TRBJ2-7; D is unresolved. This CDR3 is CSARPSGRTLYEQYF. The CDR3 DNA follows: TGCAGTGCTAGACCGAGTGGGCGGACGCTGTACGAGCAGTACTTC.